These 26 T cell receptor beta chains were sequenced from one sample in a study of T cells in localized non-small cell lung cancer. The method was immunoSEQ multiplex PCR; TCRdb's version includes in-frame clones alone and lacks a portion of them. Among 12,000 or so clones listed, 65% to 85% were seen once. This specimen was peripheral blood, taken before any cancer treatment. The receptors were gathered from a male donor at least 60 years old with stage I lung adenocarcinoma.

The chain recombines TRBV11-3 with TRBJ2-2, with D possibly being TRBD2 (5 bases). V was trimmed by 1 base and J by 0 bases, leaving 6 bases between them. Looked up from germline, CDR1 is SGHNT and CDR2 is YENEEA. The CDR3 runs to 15 residues. The CDR3 coding sequence is TGTGCCAGCAGCTTAGCGGGGACGAACACCGGGGAGCTGTTTTTT. Amino acids: CASSLAGTNTGELFF.

This chain joins TRBV28 and TRBJ2-1; 12 bases line up with TRBD2. The CDR3 spans 14 residues. Germline assignment: CDR1 MDHEN and CDR2 SYDVKM. V gave up 6 bases and J gave up 5 bases; unmatched junction bases: 2. The CDR3 spells CASSGLAGNNEQFF. DNA for the CDR3: TGTGCCAGCAGCGGACTAGCGGGAAACAATGAGCAGTTCTTC.

The chain links TRBV18 to TRBJ2-1, with TRBD1 matching over 7 bases. V dropped 5 bases and J dropped 5; count of bases not matched to a gene: 3. The germline CDR1 and CDR2 sequences are KGHSH and LQKENI. The CDR3 runs 13 residues. The CDR3 DNA follows: TGTGCCAGCTCAGTGGGACAGAACAATGAGCAGTTCTTC. It translates to CASSVGQNNEQFF. The complete variable domain, with remaining parts taken from reference TRBV18 and TRBJ2-1, reads NAGVMQNPRHLVRRRGQEARLRCSPMKGHSHVYWYRQLPEEGLKFMVYLQKENIIDESGMPKERFSAEFPKEGPSILRIQQVVRGDSAAYFCASSVGQNNEQFFGPGTRLTVL.

The V call is TRBV25-1, the J call TRBJ2-1; no reliable D call. Germline V gene lookup returns CDR1 MGHDK and CDR2 SYGVNS. V dropped 11 bases and J dropped 0 bases, with 14 bases sitting between them. The CDR3 has 14 amino acids. The CDR3 bases are TGTGCCTCCTCCGATAGACCCTCCTACAATGAGCAGTTCTTC. Amino acids: CASSDRPSYNEQFF.

The rearrangement joins TRBV4-1 to TRBJ1-1; the D is unclear. Trimming removed 3 bases at V and 5 bases at J, with 16 bases between. Germline V lookup: CDR1 MGHRA, CDR2 YSYEKL. The CDR3 has 15 residues. CDR3 sequence (DNA): TGCGCCAGCAGCCAGTTTCGTAACTCTGGGACTGAAGCTTTCTTT. Translation: CASSQFRNSGTEAFF.

The V gene is TRBV7-5, the J gene TRBJ2-6. TRBV7-5 constitutes a pseudogene. This CDR3 spans 19 amino acids. This chain's CDR3 is CVRSWGIPSGRAGANVLTF. Here the CDR3 DNA reads TGTGTCAGAAGCTGGGGGATACCGAGCGGCAGGGCTGGGGCCAACGTCCTGACTTTC.

The V call is TRBV6-1, the J call TRBJ1-2; D possibly corresponds to TRBD1 (5 bases). The germline gives CDR1 MNHNS, CDR2 SASEGT. This CDR3 spans 15 amino acids. V shed 6 bases and J shed 5 bases, with 19 bases lying between them. The CDR3 here is CASRDPKTALYGYTF. The CDR3 region has the DNA TGTGCCAGCAGAGACCCAAAGACAGCCCTTTATGGCTACACCTTC.

This clone was observed a handful of times. J is TRBJ1-1 and V is TRBV20-1; possible D gene TRBD1, 5 bases. CDR1 and CDR2 (germline): DFQATT, SNEGSKA (reference sequence). The CDR3 is made up of 11 amino acids. Trimming took 2 bases from V and 10 from J, leaving 11 bases between them. The CDR3 region is CSARKQGIAFF. Here the CDR3 DNA reads TGCAGTGCTAGAAAGCAGGGTATAGCTTTCTTT.

The chain combines TRBV15 with TRBJ1-4; 7 bases align to TRBD1. The V gene's germline CDR1 is LNHNV and CDR2 YYDKDF (reference sequence). V gave up 0 bases and J gave up 8 bases; unmatched junction bases: 3. The length of the CDR3 is 14 residues. CDR3 nucleotide sequence: TGTGCCACCAGCAGAGACAGGGGGAACGAAAAACTGTTTTTT. Protein sequence: CATSRDRGNEKLFF.

CDR3 amino acids: CASIGTNLPYEQYF. DNA for the CDR3: TGTGCCAGCATAGGGACAAATCTCCCCTACGAGCAGTACTTC. This chain connects TRBV6-1 to TRBJ2-7, with a possible D match to TRBD1 (6 bases). Trimming pared 7 bases from V and 2 bases from J, leaving 15 bases between. Germline CDR1 is MNHNS and CDR2 is SASEGT. The CDR3 is 14 amino acids.

V usage is TRBV10-3 and J usage is TRBJ1-1; 8 bases are shared with TRBD1. CDR3 length: 15 amino acids. In germline, CDR1 is ENHRY, CDR2 SYGVKD. Germline trimming cut 2 bases from V and 6 bases from J; bases unmatched to any gene: 8. The chain's CDR3 is CAISEAGGKVAEAFF. The CDR3 coding sequence is TGTGCCATCAGTGAGGCAGGGGGCAAGGTCGCTGAAGCTTTCTTT.

The chain employs TRBV5-4 and TRBJ2-1; D gene ambiguous. Trimming removed 9 bases from V and 0 bases from J, with 13 bases in between. Germline loops: CDR1 SGHNT, CDR2 YYREEE (reference sequence). The CDR3 length is 14 residues. CDR3 nucleotides: TGTGCCACGTCTTTTAGAGGCTCCTACAATGAGCAGTTCTTC. Its translation: CATSFRGSYNEQFF.

The chain uses TRBV7-3 and TRBJ2-2; no clear D. The germline CDR1 and CDR2 sequences are SGHTA and FQGTGA. Trimming removed 5 bases at V and 0 bases at J, with 10 bases between. The CDR3 has 15 residues. This CDR3 reads CASSPTRTNTGELFF. The CDR3 coding sequence is TGTGCCAGCAGCCCGACCCGCACGAACACCGGGGAGCTGTTTTTT.

This chain joins TRBV28 and TRBJ1-3, with a tentative D call TRBD1 (5 bases). Per the germline V gene, CDR1 is MDHEN and CDR2 is SYDVKM. The CDR3 sequence is 15 residues long. Between the trimmed V and J ends, which lost 6 bases and 2 bases, there was a span of 14 bases. The CDR3 DNA follows: TGTGCCAGCAGCCCCCCCGGGGGGACTGGAAACACCATATATTTT. This gives the protein CASSPPGGTGNTIYF.

The CDR3 here is CASSVVTGINYGYTF. The CDR3, as DNA: TGTGCCAGCAGCGTAGTAACAGGGATTAACTATGGCTACACCTTC. The chain is built from TRBV9 and TRBJ1-2; a weak D match, TRBD1 (6 bases). The CDR3 is 15 residues long. The germline V and J ends were trimmed by 0 bases and 1 base, with 10 bases remaining between them. Germline V gene sequence: CDR1 SGDLS, CDR2 YYNGEE.

The chain links TRBV5-5 to TRBJ2-2; 8 nucleotides line up with TRBD2. With 3 bases clipped from V and 4 bases from J, the junction kept 11 bases outside the gene matches. Germline assignment: CDR1 SGHKS and CDR2 YYEKEE (reference sequence). This CDR3 spans 17 amino acids. CDR3 DNA: TGTGCCAGCAGCTCTCCGGGAAGCGGGGGCCTCACCGGGGAGCTGTTTTTT. Encoded protein: CASSSPGSGGLTGELFF.

The chain carries TRBV6-1 and TRBJ2-3; no clear D gene. The CDR3 has 13 amino acids. V gave up 6 bases and J gave up 3 bases, with 10 bases separating them. Germline loops: CDR1 MNHNS, CDR2 SASEGT. The chain's CDR3 is CASRGPKTDTQYF. CDR3 in DNA: TGTGCCAGCAGGGGTCCGAAGACAGATACGCAGTATTTT.

J is TRBJ1-6 and V is TRBV19, with D possibly matching TRBD1 (5 bases). The V end lost 7 bases, the J end lost 7 bases, and 11 bases lay between the germline ends. Per the germline V gene, CDR1 is LNHDA and CDR2 is SQIVND (reference sequence). The CDR3 has 13 residues. DNA of the CDR3: TGTGCCAGTACGGGGGATGAGAATTCACCCCTCCACTTT. It translates to CASTGDENSPLHF.

This chain uses TRBV7-2 with TRBJ2-5; D possibly corresponds to TRBD2 (6 bases). The germline V gene has CDR1 SGHTA and CDR2 FQGNSA. V dropped 3 bases and J dropped 5 bases, with 22 bases sitting between them. The CDR3 is 17 residues long. CDR3 sequence (DNA): TGTGCCAGCAGCTTTAATTTGGGGCCGAGGGGAGGTGAGACCCAGTACTTC. It codes for CASSFNLGPRGGETQYF.

The V call is TRBV11-2, the J call TRBJ2-3, with D tentatively TRBD2 (5 bases). The CDR3 is 15 amino acids. Trimming pared 8 bases from V and 0 bases from J, leaving 15 bases between. Germline V lookup: CDR1 SGHAT, CDR2 FQNNGV. CDR3 protein: CASSMGRSSTDTQYF. The CDR3 bases are TGTGCCAGCTCCATGGGGAGATCTAGCACAGATACGCAGTATTTT. Full variable domain (missing parts from reference TRBV11-2 and TRBJ2-3): EAGVAQSPRYKIIEKRQSVAFWCNPISGHATLYWYQQILGQGPKLLIQFQNNGVVDDSQLPKDRFSAERLKGVDSTLKIQPAKLEDSAVYLCASSMGRSSTDTQYFGPGTRLTVL.

The rearrangement uses TRBV4-3 and TRBJ2-7; D perhaps matches TRBD2 (5 bases). CDR1 LGHNA and CDR2 YSLEER come from the germline V gene. Trimming took 4 bases from V and 1 from J, leaving 11 bases between them. This CDR3 spans 14 amino acids. The chain's CDR3 is CASSPDSLSYEQYF. In DNA, the CDR3 is TGCGCCAGCAGCCCGGACTCCCTATCCTACGAGCAGTACTTC.

The chain recombines TRBV18 with TRBJ1-2; 7 nucleotides line up with TRBD1. V gave up 5 bases and J gave up 13 bases; unmatched junction bases: 7. The germline V gene has CDR1 KGHSH and CDR2 LQKENI. The CDR3 runs to 11 residues. CDR3 region: CASSSQGLSTF. For the CDR3, the DNA is TGTGCCAGCTCATCACAGGGGTTATCCACCTTC.

This chain joins TRBV7-9 and TRBJ1-6; 10 bases are shared with TRBD1. The V segment lost 5 bases and the J segment 4 bases; nucleotides outside the gene matches: 5. Per germline, CDR1 SEHNR and CDR2 FQNEAQ (reference sequence). This CDR3 contains 16 residues. CDR3 loop: CASSMGQGFYNSPLHF. The CDR3 coding sequence is TGTGCCAGCAGCATGGGACAGGGGTTTTATAATTCACCCCTCCACTTT.

This rearrangement joins TRBV5-5 to TRBJ1-1, with TRBD1 as a possible D gene (6 bases). V lost 4 bases and J 11 bases, leaving 21 bases between the germline ends. Germline V gene data show CDR1 as SGHKS and CDR2 as YYEKEE (reference sequence). The CDR3 sequence is 14 residues long. The CDR3 here is CASSNGLGGAFAFF. For the CDR3, the DNA is TGTGCCAGCAGCAACGGGCTGGGGGGCGCCTTTGCTTTCTTT.

The chain combines TRBV5-4 with TRBJ2-7; 10 positions agree with TRBD1. The CDR3 is 13 amino acids. V shed 4 bases, J shed 3 bases, and the junction held 1 base outside the gene matches. Germline values: CDR1 SGHNT, CDR2 YYREEE (reference sequence). The CDR3 bases are TGTGCCAGCAGCCGGGACAGGGGCTACGAGCAGTACTTC. Its protein product is CASSRDRGYEQYF.

The chain uses TRBV28 and TRBJ1-2; no clear D gene. Per germline, CDR1 MDHEN and CDR2 SYDVKM. V was shortened by 8 bases and J by 8 bases, with 15 bases between the two germline ends. This CDR3 has 12 residues. The DNA for the CDR3 is TGTGCCAGCCAGAACTCGGGTAAAGGCTACACCTTC. The encoded protein is CASQNSGKGYTF.